The 21 T cell receptor beta chains below were found in one sample sequenced in a study of regulatory T cells in long-lasting Graves disease. According to the study, TCR beta libraries were built with iRepertoire HTBI primers and CDR3-region Arm-PCR. TCRdb fed the multiplex PCR reads into MiXCR, producing one record per CDR3 protein. Of under 500,000 distinct CDR3 sequences in the sample, about a sixth were seen once. Time point denoted: newly diagnosed GD, antithyroid drugs for less than 3 months. Following extraction of RNA from PBMCs, that RNA was used to make the TCR library. The sample was also reused in another study, on T cells in Graves' hyperthyroidism and ophthalmopathy.

The source material was peripheral blood mononuclear cells (PBMCs), sampled at new diagnosis, from a patient treated with antithyroid drugs. The receptor source for this set is a woman in her twenties or thirties with Graves disease.

The chain joins TRBV24-1 to TRBJ2-5, with a possible D match to TRBD2 (5 bases). The CDR3 runs to 13 residues. The V and J ends lost 9 bases and 1 base respectively, with 11 bases between them. CDR1 is KGHDR, CDR2 SFDVKD, per germline. DNA for the CDR3: TGTGCCACCGAAAAAAGCGGCCAAGAGACCCAGTACTTC. Protein: CATEKSGQETQYF.

This clonotype was detected ten times or more. The chain combines TRBV6-2 or TRBV6-3 with TRBJ2-5; D is uncertain. Germline loops: CDR1 MNHEY, CDR2 SVGEGT. The V end lost 2 bases, the J end lost 10 bases, and 23 bases lay between the germline ends. The CDR3 is made up of 16 amino acids. This chain's CDR3 is CASSYGDPSKLVGQYF. DNA of the CDR3: TGTGCCAGCAGTTACGGTGACCCAAGCAAGTTAGTGGGCCAGTACTTC.

This clonotype occurred many times. V gene TRBV7-3 combines with J gene TRBJ2-1; D might be TRBD2 (6 bases). Per the germline V gene, CDR1 is SGHTA and CDR2 is FQGTGA. V gave up 3 bases and J gave up 5 bases, with 14 bases separating them. CDR3 length: 15 residues. The DNA of the CDR3 is TGTGCCAGCAGCTTGGGGGGAGCCTACGACAATGAGCAGTTCTTC. Protein: CASSLGGAYDNEQFF.

The chain links TRBV25-1 to TRBJ2-2, with 8 nucleotides matching TRBD2. This CDR3 has 16 residues. V shed 3 bases and J 4 bases; nucleotides not matched to a gene: 7. Germline CDR1 MGHDK, CDR2 SYGVNS. CDR3 coding DNA: TGTGCCAGCAGTGATAAAGCGGGAGCTTTCACCGGGGAGCTGTTTTTT. Translating gives CASSDKAGAFTGELFF.

This clonotype was recorded at least ten times. This rearrangement joins TRBV6-9 to TRBJ2-1; D may be TRBD2 (5 bases). In germline, CDR1 is MNHGY, CDR2 SVAAGI. This CDR3 region has 14 residues. Trimming pared 4 bases from V and 4 bases from J, leaving 11 bases between. The CDR3 DNA reads as TGTGCCAGCAGTTCAACTAGTCGGTACAATGAGCAGTTCTTC. This codes for CASSSTSRYNEQFF.

This clonotype was seen ten or more times. The chain joins TRBV28 to TRBJ2-7; no clear D. With 5 bases removed from V and 9 bases from J, the gap between germline ends came to 11 bases. CDR1 and CDR2 from the germline V gene are MDHEN and SYDVKM. The CDR3 contains 11 residues. The CDR3 protein is CASSDTALQYF. The DNA of the CDR3 is TGTGCCAGCAGTGACACAGCATTGCAGTACTTC.

This clonotype came up many times. V is TRBV6-5 and J is TRBJ1-1; D is ambiguous. V lost 2 bases and J 0 bases, leaving 19 bases between the germline ends. Germline V gives CDR1 MNHEY, CDR2 SVGAGI. The CDR3 is made up of 18 amino acids. DNA for the CDR3: TGTGCCAGCAGTTACGTGGTGGCAGTTCCTACCATGAACACTGAAGCTTTCTTT. As protein: CASSYVVAVPTMNTEAFF.

This clonotype has a count of ten or more. The V call is TRBV11-3, the J call TRBJ2-1; D uncertain. There are 14 residues in the CDR3. Trimming stripped 0 bases from V and 12 bases from J, with 15 bases between. Germline V CDR1 and CDR2: SGHNT, YENEEA. The CDR3 loop is CASSLDTRRGRQFF. The CDR3 bases are TGTGCCAGCAGCTTAGATACGAGACGAGGTAGGCAGTTCTTC.

This clonotype was picked up a small number of times. This chain connects TRBV4-1 to TRBJ2-3; 10 positions match TRBD2. The ends lost 2 bases at V and 6 bases at J; junction bases unmatched: 17. This CDR3 is 19 amino acids long. Germline V gives CDR1 MGHRA, CDR2 YSYEKL. The CDR3, as DNA: TGCGCCAGCAGCCAACCACGCCTAGCGGGAGAGGCCCCACTGGATACGCAGTATTTT. It is translated as CASSQPRLAGEAPLDTQYF.

This clonotype was seen only a few times. The J gene is TRBJ2-2, the V gene TRBV27; D could derive from TRBD1 or TRBD2 (6 bases each). Germline CDR1 MNHEY, CDR2 SMNVEV (reference sequence). The CDR3 extends over 17 amino acids. Trimming removed 9 bases at V and 0 bases at J, with 20 bases between. DNA for the CDR3: TGTGCCAGGCGGGACAAAACCCAGGGCGCGAACACCGGGGAGCTGTTTTTT. It yields the protein CARRDKTQGANTGELFF.

This clonotype has a count of ten or more. This sequence joins TRBV28 and TRBJ1-2; a weak D match, TRBD1 (5 bases). Germline V gene data show CDR1 as MDHEN and CDR2 as SYDVKM. V lost 5 bases and J lost 9, with 25 bases in between. CDR3 length: 16 residues. The CDR3, as DNA: TGTGCCAGCAGTCCCAACCTTTTTTGGGGGGGGAGGCGCTACACCTTC. It translates to CASSPNLFWGGRRYTF.

This clonotype has a count of ten or more. The chain is built from TRBV12-3 or TRBV12-4 and TRBJ2-1; TRBD2 aligns across 12 bases. The CDR3 is 17 amino acids. V was clipped by 0 bases and J by 4 bases; unmatched bases: 4. The chain's CDR3 is CASSLAGTSGLYNEQFF. As DNA, the CDR3 is TGTGCCAGCAGTTTAGCAGGGACTAGCGGGCTTTACAATGAGCAGTTCTTC.

This clonotype was seen ten or more times. The chain couples TRBV27 to TRBJ2-7; a possible D gene is TRBD1 (7 bases). The CDR3 totals 15 residues. Trimming removed 5 bases from V and 1 base from J, with 15 bases in between. Per germline, CDR1 MNHEY and CDR2 SMNVEV (reference sequence). The CDR3 sequence: CASSDGGGASYEQYF. The CDR3 coding sequence is TGTGCCAGCAGTGACGGAGGGGGCGCATCCTACGAGCAGTACTTC.

This clonotype was seen only a few times. The chain couples TRBV14 to TRBJ2-5; 7 bases fit TRBD2. CDR1 and CDR2 from the germline V gene are SGHDN and FVKESK. V shed 0 bases, J shed 4 bases, and the junction held 2 bases outside the gene matches. This CDR3 has 14 amino acids. The CDR3 region has the DNA TGTGCCAGCAGCCAAGAGGCGGGAGTAGAGACCCAGTACTTC. Its protein product is CASSQEAGVETQYF.

The sample holds a few counts of this clonotype. The chain recombines TRBV7-2 with TRBJ1-2; D is unclear. Per germline, CDR1 SGHTA and CDR2 FQGNSA. This CDR3 is built from 14 residues. V was shortened by 2 bases and J by 3 bases, with 10 bases between the two germline ends. CDR3 amino acids: CASSLPGQYYGYTF. As DNA, the CDR3 is TGTGCCAGCAGCTTACCCGGTCAGTACTATGGCTACACCTTC. Using reference TRBV7-2 and TRBJ1-2 for the parts outside the CDR3, the full variable domain is GAGVSQSPSNKVTEKGKDVELRCDPISGHTALYWYRQSLGQGLEFLIYFQGNSAPDKSGLPSDRFSAERTGGSVSTLTIQRTQQEDSAVYLCASSLPGQYYGYTFGSGTRLTVV.

On this clonotype: This likely came from a read error, as a far larger clone is one base away. This sequence joins TRBV7-2 and TRBJ1-1; tentatively, D is TRBD1 (6 bases). The V gene's germline CDR1 is SGHTA and CDR2 FQGNSA. Trimming took 1 base from V and 3 from J, leaving 9 bases between them. There are 14 residues in the CDR3. This CDR3 reads CASSLDRVDTEAFF. The CDR3 nucleotides read TGTGCCAGCAGCTTAGACAGGGTGGACACTGAAGCTTTCTTT.

This clonotype has at least ten counts. V is TRBV13 and J is TRBJ2-7; D not certain. Germline CDR1 reads PRHDT; CDR2 reads FYEKMQ (reference sequence). The germline V and J ends were trimmed by 6 bases and 6 bases, with 9 bases remaining between them. The CDR3 length is 11 residues. As DNA, the CDR3 is TGTGCCAGCAGTCGTCTAGGCGAGCAGTACTTC. Translation gives CASSRLGEQYF.

This clonotype was seen a few times. A read error may be the cause here, since a much bigger clone is one base away. J is TRBJ2-1 and V is TRBV12-3 or TRBV12-4; 7 bases map to TRBD2. The CDR3 consists of 14 residues. V gave up 2 bases and J gave up 9 bases; unmatched junction bases: 7. DNA of the CDR3: TGTGCCAGCAGTTTATTGGCGGGAGAAAGTGAGCAGTTCTTC. This encodes CASSLLAGESEQFF.

This clonotype was picked up many times. The rearrangement joins TRBV13 to TRBJ2-1; 9 nucleotides match TRBD2. Trimming cost V 6 bases and J 5 bases; bases outside gene matches: 2. This CDR3 has 13 residues. Germline V gives CDR1 PRHDT, CDR2 FYEKMQ (reference sequence). The DNA for the CDR3 is TGTGCCAGCAGGACTAGCGGCCACAATGAGCAGTTCTTC. Translated, it gives CASRTSGHNEQFF.

This clonotype has a count of ten or more. This chain connects TRBV15 to TRBJ1-1; the D gene is possibly TRBD1 (5 bases). There are 14 residues in the CDR3. Trimming left V 5 bases short and J 3 bases short, with 13 bases between. Germline CDR1 and CDR2: LNHNV and YYDKDF (reference sequence). The CDR3 protein is CATSGRGRYTEAFF. Written as DNA, the CDR3 is TGTGCCACCAGCGGGCGGGGACGGTACACTGAAGCTTTCTTT.

This clonotype was recorded at least ten times. Sequence at one end of the junction differs from germline and may be a read error. V is TRBV7-8 and J is TRBJ2-7; TRBD1 aligns across 9 bases. The CDR3 runs 13 residues. Per germline, CDR1 SGHVS and CDR2 FQNEAQ. The CDR3 nucleotides read TGCGCCAGCAGCCCGGACAGGGGCTACGAGCAGTACTTC. This encodes CASSPDRGYEQYF.